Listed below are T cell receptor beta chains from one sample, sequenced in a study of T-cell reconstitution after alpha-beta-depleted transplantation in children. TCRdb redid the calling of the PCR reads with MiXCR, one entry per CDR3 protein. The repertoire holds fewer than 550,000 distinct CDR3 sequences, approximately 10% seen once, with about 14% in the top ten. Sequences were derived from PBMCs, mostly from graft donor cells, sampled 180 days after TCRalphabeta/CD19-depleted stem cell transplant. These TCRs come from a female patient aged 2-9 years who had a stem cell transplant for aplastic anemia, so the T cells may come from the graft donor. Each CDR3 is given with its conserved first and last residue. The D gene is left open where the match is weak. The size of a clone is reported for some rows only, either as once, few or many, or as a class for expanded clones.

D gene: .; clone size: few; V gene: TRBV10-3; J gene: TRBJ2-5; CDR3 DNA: TGTGCCACCAACCCGGCCAGGGTGGGGGGGACCCAGTACTTC; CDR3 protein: CATNPARVGGTQYF
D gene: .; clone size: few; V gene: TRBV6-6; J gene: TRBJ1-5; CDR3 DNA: TGTGCCAGCAGTTACAAACAGAATCAGCCCCAGCATTTT; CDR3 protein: CASSYKQNQPQHF
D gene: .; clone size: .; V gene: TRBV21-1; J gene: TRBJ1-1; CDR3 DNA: TGTGCCAGCAGCAAAGGTGAGGACTCTGGAGAGAACACTGAAGCTTTCTTT; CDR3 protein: CASSKGEDSGENTEAFF
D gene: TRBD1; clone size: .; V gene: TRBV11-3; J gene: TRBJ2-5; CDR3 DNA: TGTGCCAGCAGCTCCCTCCTCCTGGACAGGGGAGGGGAGACCCAGTACTTC; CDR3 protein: CASSSLLLDRGGETQYF
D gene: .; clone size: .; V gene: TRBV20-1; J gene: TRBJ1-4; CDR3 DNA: TGCAGTGCTAAGCGCGGGGGAAGAGACGGTGAAAAACTGTTTTTT; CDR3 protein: CSAKRGGRDGEKLFF
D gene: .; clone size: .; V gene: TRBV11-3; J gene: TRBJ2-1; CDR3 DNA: TGTGCCAGCAGCTTAGCATCTTGGGTTGATGAGCAGTTCTTC; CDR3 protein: CASSLASWVDEQFF
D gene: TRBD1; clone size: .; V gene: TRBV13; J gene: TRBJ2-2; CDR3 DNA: TGTGCCACCCGACAGGGAAGCACCGGGGAGCTGTTTTTT; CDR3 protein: CATRQGSTGELFF
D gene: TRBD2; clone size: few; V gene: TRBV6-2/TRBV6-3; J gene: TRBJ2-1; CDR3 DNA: TGTGCCAGCAGTTACCGGTCGGGACTAGCGGGAGGAGTGGTCTACAATGAGCAGTTCTTC; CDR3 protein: CASSYRSGLAGGVVYNEQFF
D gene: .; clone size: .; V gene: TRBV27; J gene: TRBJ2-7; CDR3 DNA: TGTGCCAGCAGTTCTCGGGGGTGGGAGCAGTACTTC; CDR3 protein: CASSSRGWEQYF
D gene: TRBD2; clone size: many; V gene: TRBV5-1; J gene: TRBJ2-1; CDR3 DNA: TGCGCCAGCAGCCCAAAGCGGGAGGGCCCGAATGAGCAGTTCTTC; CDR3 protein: CASSPKREGPNEQFF
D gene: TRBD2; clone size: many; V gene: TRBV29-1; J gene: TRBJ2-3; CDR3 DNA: TGCAGCGTTGACGCGGGAGGCCTCCCCACAGATACGCAGTATTTT; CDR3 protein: CSVDAGGLPTDTQYF
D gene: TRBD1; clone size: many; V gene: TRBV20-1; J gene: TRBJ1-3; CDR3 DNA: TGCAGTGCCAGTAATGACAGGGACTCTGGAAACACCATATATTTT; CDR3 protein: CSASNDRDSGNTIYF
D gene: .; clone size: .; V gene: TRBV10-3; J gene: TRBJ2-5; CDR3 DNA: TGTGCCATCAGTTTCCTACTAGCCTACCAAGAGACCCAGTACTTC; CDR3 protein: CAISFLLAYQETQYF
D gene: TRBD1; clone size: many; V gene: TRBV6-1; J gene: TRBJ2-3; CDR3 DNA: TGCGCCAGCAGCCCCGGGACAGGGAGCACAGATACGCAGTATTTT; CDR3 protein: CASSPGTGSTDTQYF
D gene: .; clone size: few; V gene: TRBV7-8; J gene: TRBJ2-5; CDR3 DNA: TGTGCCAGCAGCCAACCGACTAGAGGAGAGACCCAGTACTTC; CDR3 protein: CASSQPTRGETQYF
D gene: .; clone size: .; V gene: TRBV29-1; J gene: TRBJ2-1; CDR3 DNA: TGCAGCGTCCGAGGGCGGGACGACTACAATGAGCAGTTCTTC; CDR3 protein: CSVRGRDDYNEQFF
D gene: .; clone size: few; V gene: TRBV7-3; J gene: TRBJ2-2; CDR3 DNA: TGTGCCAGCAGCCGTATAGTGGACACCGGGGAGCTGTTTTTT; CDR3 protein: CASSRIVDTGELFF
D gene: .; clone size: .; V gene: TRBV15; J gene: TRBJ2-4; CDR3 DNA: TGTGCCACCAGCAGCTCGAGGTTACAGGGAATGAACATTCAGTACTTC; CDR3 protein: CATSSSRLQGMNIQYF
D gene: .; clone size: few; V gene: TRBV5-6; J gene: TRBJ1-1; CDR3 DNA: TGTGCCAGCAGCAAAAGTTACAGGGAGCTACCCCAAATGAACACTGAAGCTTTCTTT; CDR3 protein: CASSKSYRELPQMNTEAFF
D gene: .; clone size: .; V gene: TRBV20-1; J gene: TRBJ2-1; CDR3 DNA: TGCAGTGCAAACACACCTTACGGACGCAATGAGCAGTTCTTC; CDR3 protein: CSANTPYGRNEQFF
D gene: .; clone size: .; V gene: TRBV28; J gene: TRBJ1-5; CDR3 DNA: TGTGCCAGCAGTTTGTCTCGGGTCTGGGGCAATCAGCCCCAGCATTTT; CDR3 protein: CASSLSRVWGNQPQHF
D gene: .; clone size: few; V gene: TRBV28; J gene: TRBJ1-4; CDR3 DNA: TGTGCCAGCAGTAACGGCCATGGGGACGAAAAACTGTTTTTT; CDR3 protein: CASSNGHGDEKLFF
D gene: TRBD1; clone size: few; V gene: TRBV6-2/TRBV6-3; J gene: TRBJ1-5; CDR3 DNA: TGTGCCAGCAGTTCATTGAAACTTTGGGACAGGGAGCTACCCCAGCATTTT; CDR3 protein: CASSSLKLWDRELPQHF
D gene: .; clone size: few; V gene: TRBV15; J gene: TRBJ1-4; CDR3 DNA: TGTGCCACCAGCAGAGAAACTCTCGGGGTTGAAAAACTGTTTTTT; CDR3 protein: CATSRETLGVEKLFF
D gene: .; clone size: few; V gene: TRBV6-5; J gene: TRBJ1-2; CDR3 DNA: TGTGCCAGCAGTTATCATTCAGGATACATTAACTATGGCTACACCTTC; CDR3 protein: CASSYHSGYINYGYTF
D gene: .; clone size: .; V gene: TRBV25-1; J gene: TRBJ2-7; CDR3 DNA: TGTGCCAGCAGTGATTACAGCAAAGGCCCCTACGAGCAGTACTTC; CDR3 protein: CASSDYSKGPYEQYF
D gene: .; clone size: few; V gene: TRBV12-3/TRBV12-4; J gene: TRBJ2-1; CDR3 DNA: TGTGCCAGCAGGGCCCCCACCCGAACGTCCTACAATGAGCAGTTCTTC; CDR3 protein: CASRAPTRTSYNEQFF
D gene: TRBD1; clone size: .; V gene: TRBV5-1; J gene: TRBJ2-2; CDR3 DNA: TGCGCCAGCAGCGATCACGGACAGGACACCGGGGAGCTGTTTTTT; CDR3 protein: CASSDHGQDTGELFF
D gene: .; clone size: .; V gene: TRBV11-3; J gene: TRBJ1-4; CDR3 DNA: TGTGCCAGCAGCTTGGGACCGCCTGGGGATGAAAAACTGTTTTTT; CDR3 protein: CASSLGPPGDEKLFF
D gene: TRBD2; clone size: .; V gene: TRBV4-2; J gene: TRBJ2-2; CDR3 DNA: TGTGCCAGCAGCCAAGATTTAAGCGGGAGGGAGGGGGAGCTGTTTTTT; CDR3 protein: CASSQDLSGREGELFF
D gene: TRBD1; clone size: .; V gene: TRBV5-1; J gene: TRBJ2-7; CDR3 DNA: TGCGCCAGCAGCTTGCTGACAGGGGACCACGAGCAGTACTTC; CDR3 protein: CASSLLTGDHEQYF
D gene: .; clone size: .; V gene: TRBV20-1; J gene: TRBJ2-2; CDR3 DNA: TGCAGTGCTAGAGAGCCTTCCGGGGAGCTGTTTTTT; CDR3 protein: CSAREPSGELFF
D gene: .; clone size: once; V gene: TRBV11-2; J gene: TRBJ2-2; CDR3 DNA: TGTGCCAGCAGCTTATACAACACCGGGGAGCTGTTTTTT; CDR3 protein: CASSLYNTGELFF
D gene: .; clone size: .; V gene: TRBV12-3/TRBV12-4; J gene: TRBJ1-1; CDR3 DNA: TGTGCCAGCATGCGCATGAACACTGAAGCTTTCTTT; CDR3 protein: CASMRMNTEAFF
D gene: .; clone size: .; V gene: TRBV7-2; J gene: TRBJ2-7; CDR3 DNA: TGTGCCAGCAGCTTAAGGCCCACGGGGGAGCAGTACTTC; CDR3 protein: CASSLRPTGEQYF
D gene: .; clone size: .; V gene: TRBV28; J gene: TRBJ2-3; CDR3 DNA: TGTGCCAGCAGTTTATCTCAGGGGTCAGAGGTGGGAGATACGCAGTATTTT; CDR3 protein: CASSLSQGSEVGDTQYF
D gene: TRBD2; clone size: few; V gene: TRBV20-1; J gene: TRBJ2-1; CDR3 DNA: TGCAGTGCTGCGACTAGCGGGAATAACAATGAGCAGTTCTTC; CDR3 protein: CSAATSGNNNEQFF
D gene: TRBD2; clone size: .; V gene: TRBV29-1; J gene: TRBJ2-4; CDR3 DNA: TGCAGCGTTGACCTAGCGGGAAGGAGCAGTCAGTACTTC; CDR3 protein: CSVDLAGRSSQYF
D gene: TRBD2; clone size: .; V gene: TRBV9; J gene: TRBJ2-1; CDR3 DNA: TGTGCCAGCAGCCCTCCGGAGTGGTATAAGCGGGAGGGCGGAGAGCAGTTCTTC; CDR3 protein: CASSPPEWYKREGGEQFF